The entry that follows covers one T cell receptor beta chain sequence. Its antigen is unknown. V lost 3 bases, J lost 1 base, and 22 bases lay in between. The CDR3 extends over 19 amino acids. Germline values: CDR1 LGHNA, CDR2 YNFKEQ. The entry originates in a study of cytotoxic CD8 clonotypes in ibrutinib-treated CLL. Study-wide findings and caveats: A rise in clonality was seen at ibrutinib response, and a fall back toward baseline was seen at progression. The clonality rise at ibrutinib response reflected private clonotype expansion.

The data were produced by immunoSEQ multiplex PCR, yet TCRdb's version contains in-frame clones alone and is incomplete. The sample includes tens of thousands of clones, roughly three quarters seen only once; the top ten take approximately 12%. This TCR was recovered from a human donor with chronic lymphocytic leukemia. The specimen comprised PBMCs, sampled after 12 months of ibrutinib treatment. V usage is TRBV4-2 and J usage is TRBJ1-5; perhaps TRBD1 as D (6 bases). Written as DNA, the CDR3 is TGTGCCAGCAGCCAGGCAGATAGAGGGGGGACGCCGAGCAATCAGCCCCAGCATTTT. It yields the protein CASSQADRGGTPSNQPQHF.